Following are 26 T cell receptor beta chains from one sample sequenced in a study of beta chain features in type 1 diabetes. Investigators reverse transcribed all isolated RNA, so they sequenced expressed TCRB transcripts. The assay was immunoSEQ multiplex PCR, and TCRdb's table has in-frame clones only and misses some. The top ten clones hold about 0.097% of a sample with 620,000 or so clones, roughly a sixth of them seen once. The sequencing sample was made of naive CD4+ T cells from blood. The receptors originated from a man in his late teens or twenties in good health.

J is TRBJ2-7 and V is TRBV28; unclear D gene. Between the trimmed V and J ends, which lost 4 bases and 3 bases, there was a span of 10 bases. CDR1 is MDHEN and CDR2 is SYDVKM in the germline V gene. The CDR3 loop spans 13 amino acids. In nucleotides, the CDR3 is TGTGCCAGCAGTTCCGGACCTGGCTACGAGCAGTACTTC. Protein sequence: CASSSGPGYEQYF.

The rearrangement uses TRBV29-1 and TRBJ1-5; unclear D gene. Trimming took 2 bases from V and 2 from J, leaving 7 bases between them. This CDR3 spans 13 amino acids. Germline V gene lookup returns CDR1 SQVTM and CDR2 ANQGSEA. The CDR3 region has the DNA TGCAGCGTTGAATTCGGGGGCAATCAGCCCCAGCATTTT. Residues: CSVEFGGNQPQHF.

Only a few counts were recorded for this clone. The chain combines TRBV28 with TRBJ2-1; 13 nucleotides agree with TRBD2. This CDR3 comprises 22 residues. V lost 2 bases, J lost 0 bases, and 16 bases stayed unmatched. Germline lookup yields CDR1 MDHEN and CDR2 SYDVKM. The CDR3 here is CASSLPFRLAGGPRASYNEQFF. The CDR3 DNA follows: TGTGCCAGCAGTTTACCCTTCCGACTAGCGGGAGGCCCCAGGGCCTCCTACAATGAGCAGTTCTTC.

The J gene is TRBJ2-6, the V gene TRBV29-1, with D perhaps matching TRBD1 or TRBD2 (5 bases each). With 7 bases removed from V and 4 bases from J, the gap between germline ends came to 14 bases. This CDR3 spans 14 amino acids. The V gene's germline CDR1 is SQVTM and CDR2 ANQGSEA. CDR3 DNA: TGCAGCGCCTTGCAGGGAGCGGGGGCCAACGTCCTGACTTTC. It encodes CSALQGAGANVLTF.

The chain recombines TRBV25-1 with TRBJ1-6; D unclear. CDR3 size: 14 residues. Germline CDR1 is MGHDK and CDR2 is SYGVNS. Trimming left V 2 bases short and J 0 bases short, with 2 bases between. CDR3 protein: CASSESSYNSPLHF. CDR3 DNA: TGTGCCAGCAGTGAAAGCTCCTATAATTCACCCCTCCACTTT. Together with reference TRBV25-1 and TRBJ1-6, the CDR3 gives the full variable domain: EADIYQTPRYLVIGTGKKITLECSQTMGHDKMYWYQQDPGMELHLIHYSYGVNSTEKGDLSSESTVSRIRTEHFPLTLESARPSHTSQYLCASSESSYNSPLHFGNGTRLTVT.

The chain carries TRBV28 and TRBJ1-5; weak D call: TRBD1 (6 bases). With 5 bases removed from V and 6 bases from J, the gap between germline ends came to 17 bases. This CDR3 contains 15 residues. Per germline, CDR1 MDHEN and CDR2 SYDVKM. The CDR3 loop reads CASSQQGGGFQPQHF. The CDR3 bases are TGTGCCAGCAGTCAACAGGGAGGAGGGTTTCAGCCCCAGCATTTT.

The chain links TRBV28 to TRBJ2-3; 7 bases align to TRBD1. Germline V gene lookup returns CDR1 MDHEN and CDR2 SYDVKM. The CDR3 is 14 residues long. V was pared by 5 bases and J by 3 bases, with 5 bases of the junction left unmatched. The CDR3 sequence: CASSPDRVTDTQYF. CDR3 in DNA: TGTGCCAGCAGTCCAGACAGGGTTACAGATACGCAGTATTTT.

The chain is built from TRBV5-1 and TRBJ2-7; D gene ambiguous. Germline CDR1 is SGHRS and CDR2 is YFSETQ. Trimming took 1 base from V and 4 from J, leaving 3 bases between them. The CDR3 is made up of 11 amino acids. The chain's CDR3 is CASSLRYEQYF. CDR3 sequence (DNA): TGCGCCAGCAGCTTGCGATACGAGCAGTACTTC.

This clone has more than one count but fewer than ten. The chain recombines TRBV7-9 with TRBJ2-1, with D possibly matching TRBD2 (5 bases). The V gene lost 2 bases and the J gene lost 14 bases, with 13 bases spanning the gap. CDR3 length: 12 residues. CDR1 and CDR2 (germline): SEHNR, FQNEAQ (reference sequence). CDR3 region: CASSLREGLKFF. As DNA, the CDR3 is TGTGCCAGCAGCTTAAGAGAGGGTTTAAAGTTCTTC.

This clone was seen ten or more times. V and J are TRBV10-3 and TRBJ2-5, with D tentatively TRBD1 or TRBD2 (6 bases each). The length of the CDR3 is 14 residues. Germline assignment: CDR1 ENHRY and CDR2 SYGVKD. Trimming left V 3 bases short and J 1 base short, with 9 bases between. The CDR3 spells CAISEWGAQETQYF. DNA of the CDR3: TGTGCCATCAGTGAATGGGGGGCCCAAGAGACCCAGTACTTC.

The chain has TRBV6-5 and TRBJ1-6; D is unclear. Trimming took 2 bases from V and 0 from J, leaving 8 bases between them. Looked up from germline, CDR1 is MNHEY and CDR2 is SVGAGI. The CDR3 runs to 16 residues. This chain's CDR3 is CASSYDGSSYNSPLHF. CDR3 DNA: TGTGCCAGCAGTTACGACGGGAGCTCCTATAATTCACCCCTCCACTTT.

The gene calls are TRBV6-5 and TRBJ2-7; no reliable D call. The germline gives CDR1 MNHEY, CDR2 SVGAGI. The CDR3 is made up of 14 amino acids. Trimming removed 0 bases from V and 9 bases from J, with 15 bases in between. This chain's CDR3 is CASSYSGTVVGQYF. CDR3 DNA: TGTGCCAGCAGTTACTCTGGTACTGTTGTTGGGCAGTACTTC.

This clone was observed a handful of times. The chain has TRBV15 and TRBJ1-2, with D hard to call. Germline assignment: CDR1 LNHNV and CDR2 YYDKDF (reference sequence). The CDR3 totals 16 residues. With 0 bases removed from V and 4 bases from J, the gap between germline ends came to 15 bases. The CDR3 sequence is CATSRDLTGMGYGYTF. CDR3 DNA sequence: TGTGCCACCAGCAGAGACCTCACCGGGATGGGCTATGGCTACACCTTC.

This clone was counted only a few times. This chain joins TRBV5-4 and TRBJ2-3; D perhaps matches TRBD1 (7 bases). The germline V and J ends were trimmed by 3 bases and 4 bases, with 18 bases remaining between them. This CDR3 spans 16 amino acids. Germline V lookup: CDR1 SGHNT, CDR2 YYREEE (reference sequence). The CDR3 is CASSWGRGRGADTQYF. For the CDR3, the DNA is TGTGCCAGCAGCTGGGGCCGGGGCAGGGGGGCAGATACGCAGTATTTT.

This chain links TRBV28 with TRBJ2-7; D may match TRBD1 or TRBD2 (5 bases each). Trimming removed 5 bases at V and 0 bases at J, with 14 bases between. This CDR3 has 15 amino acids. Germline V gene sequence: CDR1 MDHEN, CDR2 SYDVKM. CDR3 in amino acids: CASSPRGQSSYEQYF. In nucleotides, the CDR3 is TGTGCCAGCAGTCCCCGGGGCCAGAGCTCCTACGAGCAGTACTTC.

Comment on this clone: The junction shows a germline mismatch at one end, possibly a read error. The chain couples TRBV7-2 to TRBJ2-7; the match to TRBD2 covers 7 bases. Per the germline V gene, CDR1 is SGHTA and CDR2 is FQGNSA. CDR3 length: 13 amino acids. The CDR3 protein is CASSLVGGRAAWF. The CDR3 coding sequence is TGTGCCAGCAGCTTAGTAGGAGGGAGGGCTGCCTGGTTC.

This clone turned up a few times. The chain employs TRBV7-9 and TRBJ2-3; D possibly corresponds to TRBD2 (5 bases). V was clipped by 4 bases and J by 5 bases, with 16 bases between them. The CDR3 is 15 amino acids. Germline loops: CDR1 SEHNR, CDR2 FQNEAQ (reference sequence). The CDR3 loop reads CASSSQRLEGDTQYF. DNA of the CDR3: TGTGCCAGCAGCTCACAGCGGTTGGAAGGAGATACGCAGTATTTT.

The chain recombines TRBV18 with TRBJ2-7, with TRBD1 matching 8 bases. V lost 3 bases and J lost 3; bases outside the gene matches: 7. This CDR3 contains 15 residues. Germline CDR1 KGHSH, CDR2 LQKENI. CDR3 amino acids: CASSPGTGGLYEQYF. As DNA, the CDR3 is TGTGCCAGCTCACCTGGGACAGGAGGGCTCTACGAGCAGTACTTC.

This chain connects TRBV14 to TRBJ2-5; 10 positions match TRBD1. The CDR3 is 18 amino acids. The V gene end was trimmed by 1 base and the J gene end by 4 bases; junction bases not matched to a gene: 12. Germline V gene lookup returns CDR1 SGHDN and CDR2 FVKESK. This CDR3 reads CASSQGQGAKAVGETQYF. The CDR3 DNA sequence: TGTGCCAGCAGCCAAGGACAGGGGGCGAAAGCTGTCGGAGAGACCCAGTACTTC.

This chain uses TRBV29-1 with TRBJ2-7, with 9 bases lining up with TRBD1. The CDR3 is 12 residues long. Losses at the gene ends were 7 bases for V and 2 bases for J; bases not matched to a gene: 3. CDR1 and CDR2 from the germline V gene are SQVTM and ANQGSEA. CDR3 coding DNA: TGCAGCGCGGGGACAGGGACCTACGAGCAGTACTTC. Its protein is CSAGTGTYEQYF.

This clone has just a few counts. This chain uses TRBV27 with TRBJ2-3; D is possibly TRBD1 (5 bases). Germline V gene data show CDR1 as MNHEY and CDR2 as SMNVEV (reference sequence). Trimming removed 1 base from V and 0 bases from J, with 8 bases in between. CDR3 size: 15 residues. CDR3 bases: TGTGCCAGCAGTTTATGGGGCCTGAGCACAGATACGCAGTATTTT. This encodes CASSLWGLSTDTQYF.

This clone was seen only a few times. The gene calls are TRBV6-6 and TRBJ2-6; no reliable D call. Per the germline V gene, CDR1 is MNHNY and CDR2 is SVGAGI (reference sequence). The CDR3 spans 16 residues. V lost 0 bases and J 0 bases, leaving 6 bases between the germline ends. The CDR3 DNA reads as TGTGCCAGCAGTTACTCGGTTGTCTCTGGGGCCAACGTCCTGACTTTC. Translated: CASSYSVVSGANVLTF.

The table lists this clone with many counts. The junction does not match germline at one end; this may be a read error. The rearrangement joins TRBV14 to TRBJ2-7; possible D gene TRBD1, 6 bases. The CDR3 consists of 13 residues. Germline V gene lookup returns CDR1 SGHDN and CDR2 FVKESK. DNA for the CDR3: TGTGCCAGCAGCCAAGTTGGCGGCCAGGGGTGGTTCTTC. It yields the protein CASSQVGGQGWFF.

CDR3 in DNA: TGTGCCAGCAGCTTAGGGCTAGCGGCCGTAAGCTCCTACAATGAGCAGTTCTTC. Its protein is CASSLGLAAVSSYNEQFF. The chain carries TRBV11-2 and TRBJ2-1, with 7 bases fitting TRBD2. Looked up from germline, CDR1 is SGHAT and CDR2 is FQNNGV. The CDR3 covers 18 residues. Trimming removed 1 base from V and 0 bases from J; junction bases left unmatched: 9.

The chain combines TRBV7-2 with TRBJ2-3; 7 bases map to TRBD1. V gave up 4 bases and J gave up 4 bases; unmatched junction bases: 11. The CDR3 runs 16 residues. The V gene's germline CDR1 is SGHTA and CDR2 FQGNSA. The CDR3 nucleotides read TGTGCCAGCAGCTCCCGACAGGGCGCGGGCGCAGATACGCAGTATTTT. It yields the protein CASSSRQGAGADTQYF.

This clone was seen a handful of times. V is TRBV19 and J is TRBJ1-5; no definite D call. This CDR3 spans 13 amino acids. Germline CDR1 LNHDA, CDR2 SQIVND (reference sequence). Trimming removed 7 bases at V and 0 bases at J, with 7 bases between. CDR3: CASNPNSNQPQHF. CDR3 nucleotides: TGTGCCAGTAACCCGAATAGCAATCAGCCCCAGCATTTT.